Included here is one T cell receptor beta chain sequence, with context. The target antigen is unknown. TCRdb's copy holds only in-frame clones and misses some; the assay was immunoSEQ multiplex PCR. Among 150,000 to 170,000 clones listed, 90% were seen once. This sample stems from a study of T cell responses to AZD1222 COVID-19 vaccine. The overall study: Some second doses came at about 4 weeks and others at about 12 weeks; these were pooled.

General study findings and limits: Nearly half of spike-specific TCRs reportedly target unmutated variant regions. Clonal diversity may have been underestimated, and the donors were mostly white British, with more females than males.

The sample was peripheral blood, taken on day 0 of AZD1222 vaccination. This TCR came from an adult in good health.

Here the CDR3 DNA reads TGTGCCAGCGAAAGTTTAGCGGAGCAAGAGACCCAGTACTTC. This sequence encodes CASESLAEQETQYF. V is TRBV7-9 and J is TRBJ2-5, with TRBD2 as a possible D gene (6 bases). This CDR3 region has 14 residues. Trimming stripped 8 bases from V and 2 bases from J, with 15 bases between. Germline assignment: CDR1 SEHNR and CDR2 FQNEAQ (reference sequence).